These T cell receptor beta chains were read from a single sample in a study of T cell changes during pregnancy in multiple sclerosis. Using immunoSEQ multiplex PCR, the repertoire was profiled, and TCRdb retains in-frame clones only, with some absent. The table lists more than 90,000 clones, about nine tenths of them singletons. The source material was peripheral blood, sampled in the second trimester of pregnancy. These receptors were taken from a female donor with multiple sclerosis, enrolled in a pregnancy study. Each CDR3 is given with its conserved first and last residue. A D gene is named only where the DNA matches it firmly. Clone size is stated in some rows and not others, as once, few, many or a class when expanded.

NA | TRBJ1-2 | TRBV6-1 | NA | TGTGCCAGCAGTCCTGGACAGAACCGCTATGGCTACACCTTC | CASSPGQNRYGYTF
TRBD2 | TRBJ2-3 | TRBV4-1 | NA | TGCGCCAGCAGCCGACAGAACAGCCTTAGCGGGAGGGCCGGGGATACGCAGTATTTT | CASSRQNSLSGRAGDTQYF
NA | TRBJ1-4 | TRBV6-1 | NA | TGTGCCAGCAGCGAATGGGGGGGATCGGAAAAACTGTTTTTT | CASSEWGGSEKLFF
NA | TRBJ2-1 | TRBV14 | NA | TGTGCCAGCAGCCATTCGGGACTCCGGGTCATATCGGGGAAGCAGTTCTTC | CASSHSGLRVISGKQFF
TRBD2 | TRBJ2-1 | TRBV9 | NA | TGTGCCAGCAGCGTAGGTGCTAGCGGGAGTAATGAGCAGTTCTTC | CASSVGASGSNEQFF
NA | TRBJ1-3 | TRBV21-1 | NA | TGTGCCAGCAGCAAAGGGGGCGCTTTGATGCAGAAATTATTATCTGGAAACACCATATATTTT | CASSKGGALMQKLLSGNTIYF
TRBD2 | TRBJ2-2 | TRBV28 | NA | TGTGCCAGCACCTCTAATAGCGGGGTGCCCCGGGGAGGGCTGTTTTTT | CASTSNSGVPRGGLFF
TRBD1 | TRBJ1-1 | TRBV27 | NA | TGTGCCAGCAGTAACAGGGGTAGCACTGAAGCTTTCTTT | CASSNRGSTEAFF
TRBD2 | TRBJ2-1 | TRBV10-1 | NA | TGCGCCAGCAGTGAGTCGGTGCGGGAGGGGAGGATGGATGAGCAGTTCTTC | CASSESVREGRMDEQFF
NA | TRBJ1-1 | TRBV18 | NA | TGTGCCAGCTCACCAGGGCAGGCGTCGAACACTGAAGCTTTCTTT | CASSPGQASNTEAFF
TRBD2 | TRBJ2-5 | TRBV28 | NA | TGTGCCAGCAGTACTATCAAGCGGGAGACGTGGGAGACCCAGTACTTC | CASSTIKRETWETQYF
NA | TRBJ1-3 | TRBV6-6 | NA | TGTGCCAGCAGCATACTACAGGGAGATGGCGGAAACACCATATATTTT | CASSILQGDGGNTIYF
TRBD2 | TRBJ2-1 | TRBV7-2 | NA | TGTGCCAGCAGCTTAGCAATTCTAGCGGGAAACAATGAGCAGTTCTTC | CASSLAILAGNNEQFF
NA | TRBJ1-1 | TRBV27 | NA | TGTGCCAGCTCCGCGGCTTCGAACACTGAAGCTTTCTTT | CASSAASNTEAFF
NA | TRBJ2-2 | TRBV7-9 | NA | TGTGCCAGCAGCCCGACGGGAGTCACCCCGAACACCGGGGAGCTGTTTTTT | CASSPTGVTPNTGELFF
TRBD1 | TRBJ1-5 | TRBV6-1 | NA | TGTGCCAGCAGTGCCAACTCCGGGACAGGGAGTCTTAGCAATCAGCCCCAGCATTTT | CASSANSGTGSLSNQPQHF
NA | TRBJ2-4 | TRBV2 | once | TGTGCCAGCAGTGAAGCCTCCGGAGCAGAACTAGCCAAAAACATTCAGTACTTC | CASSEASGAELAKNIQYF
NA | TRBJ2-7 | TRBV28 | NA | TGTGCCAGCAGTTTATCCGCCCCCGGGACACTCTCCTACGAGCAGTACTTC | CASSLSAPGTLSYEQYF
TRBD1 | TRBJ2-3 | TRBV27 | NA | TGTGCCAGCCGGACGACCGACAGGGGTGTCGCAGATACGCAGTATTTT | CASRTTDRGVADTQYF
TRBD1 | TRBJ1-3 | TRBV6-5 | NA | TGTGCCAGCAGGAACGCAGGGGGCTCTGGAAACACCATATATTTT | CASRNAGGSGNTIYF
TRBD2 | TRBJ2-2 | TRBV5-6 | NA | TGTGCCAGCAGCTTGACTAGCGGGCTCGGGGAGCTGTTTTTT | CASSLTSGLGELFF
NA | TRBJ2-7 | TRBV19 | NA | TGTGCCAGTAGTTGGAGGGCCAACTCCTACGAGCAGTACTTC | CASSWRANSYEQYF
TRBD2 | TRBJ2-7 | TRBV7-9 | NA | TGTGCCAGCAGCCCCATAGCGGGAGGGGGATCCTACGAGCAGTACTTC | CASSPIAGGGSYEQYF